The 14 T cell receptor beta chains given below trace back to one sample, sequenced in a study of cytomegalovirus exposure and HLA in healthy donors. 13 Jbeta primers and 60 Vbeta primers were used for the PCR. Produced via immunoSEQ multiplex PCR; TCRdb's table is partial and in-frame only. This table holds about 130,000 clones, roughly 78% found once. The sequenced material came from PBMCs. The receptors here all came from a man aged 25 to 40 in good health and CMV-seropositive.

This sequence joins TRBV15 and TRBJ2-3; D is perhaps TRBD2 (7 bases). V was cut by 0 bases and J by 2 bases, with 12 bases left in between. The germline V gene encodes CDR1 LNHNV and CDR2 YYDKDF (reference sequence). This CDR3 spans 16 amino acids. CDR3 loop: CATSRDEGGPTDTQYF. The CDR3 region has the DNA TGTGCCACCAGCAGAGATGAGGGGGGGCCCACAGATACGCAGTATTTT.

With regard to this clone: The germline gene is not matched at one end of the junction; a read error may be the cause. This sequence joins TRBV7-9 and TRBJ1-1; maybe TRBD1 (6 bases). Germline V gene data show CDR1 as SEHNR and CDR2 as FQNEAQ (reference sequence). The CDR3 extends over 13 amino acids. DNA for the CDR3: TGTTCCAGCAGCTCCCGGACAGCCGCTGAAGCTTTCTTT. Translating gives CSSSSRTAAEAFF. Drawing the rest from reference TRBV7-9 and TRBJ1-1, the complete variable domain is DTGVSQNPRHKITKRGQNVTFRCDPISEHNRLYWYRQTLGQGPEFLTYFQNEAQLEKSRLLSDRFSAERPKGSFSTLEIQRTEQGDSAMYLCSSSSRTAAEAFFGQGTRLTVV.

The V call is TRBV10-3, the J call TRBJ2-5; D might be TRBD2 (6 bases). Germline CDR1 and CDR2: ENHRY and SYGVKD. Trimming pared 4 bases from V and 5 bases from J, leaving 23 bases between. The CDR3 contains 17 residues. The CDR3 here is CAISAAELGSLGETQYF. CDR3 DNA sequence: TGTGCCATCAGTGCTGCGGAACTCGGGAGTCTCGGGGAGACCCAGTACTTC.

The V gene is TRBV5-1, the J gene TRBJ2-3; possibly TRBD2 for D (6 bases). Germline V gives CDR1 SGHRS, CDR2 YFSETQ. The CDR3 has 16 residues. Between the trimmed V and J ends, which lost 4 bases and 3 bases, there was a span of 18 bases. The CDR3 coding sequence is TGCGCCAGCAGCCGTATAGGAGGGGTTAATACAGATACGCAGTATTTT. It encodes CASSRIGGVNTDTQYF.

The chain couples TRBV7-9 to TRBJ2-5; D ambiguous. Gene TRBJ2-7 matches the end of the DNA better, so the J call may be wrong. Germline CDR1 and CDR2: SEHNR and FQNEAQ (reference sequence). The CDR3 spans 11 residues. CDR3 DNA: TGTGCCAGCAGCTCCCTCTACGAGCAGTACTTC. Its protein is CASSSLYEQYF.

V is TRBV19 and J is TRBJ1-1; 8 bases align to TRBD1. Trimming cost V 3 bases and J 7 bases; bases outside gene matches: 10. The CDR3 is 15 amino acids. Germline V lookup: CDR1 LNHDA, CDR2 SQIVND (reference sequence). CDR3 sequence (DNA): TGTGCCAGTAGTATTGGACAGGGTTATGGATTTGAAGCTTTCTTT. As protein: CASSIGQGYGFEAFF.

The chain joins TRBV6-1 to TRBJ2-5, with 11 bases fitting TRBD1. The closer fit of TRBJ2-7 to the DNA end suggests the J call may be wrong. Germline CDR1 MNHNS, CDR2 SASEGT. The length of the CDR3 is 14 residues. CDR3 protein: CASSAGTGGYEQYF. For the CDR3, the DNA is TGTGCCAGCAGTGCCGGGACAGGGGGCTACGAGCAGTACTTC.

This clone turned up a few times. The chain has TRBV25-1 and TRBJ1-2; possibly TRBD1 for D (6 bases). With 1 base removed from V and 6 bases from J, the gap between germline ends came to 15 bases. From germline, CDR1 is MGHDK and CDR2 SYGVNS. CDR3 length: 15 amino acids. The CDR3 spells CASSEWAGVRDGYTF. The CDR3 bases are TGTGCCAGCAGTGAATGGGCAGGGGTGCGAGATGGCTACACCTTC.

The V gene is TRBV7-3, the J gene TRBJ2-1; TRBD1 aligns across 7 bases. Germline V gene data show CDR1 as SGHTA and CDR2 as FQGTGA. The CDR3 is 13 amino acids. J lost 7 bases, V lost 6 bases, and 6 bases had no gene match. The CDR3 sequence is CASRPSTGNEQFF. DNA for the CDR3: TGTGCCAGCAGACCCTCGACAGGGAATGAGCAGTTCTTC.

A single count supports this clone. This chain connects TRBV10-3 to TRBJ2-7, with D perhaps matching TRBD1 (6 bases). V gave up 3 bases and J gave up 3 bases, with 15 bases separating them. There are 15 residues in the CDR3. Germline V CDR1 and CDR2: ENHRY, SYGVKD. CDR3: CAISDPKQGNYEQYF. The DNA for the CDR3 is TGTGCCATCAGTGACCCAAAACAGGGTAACTACGAGCAGTACTTC.

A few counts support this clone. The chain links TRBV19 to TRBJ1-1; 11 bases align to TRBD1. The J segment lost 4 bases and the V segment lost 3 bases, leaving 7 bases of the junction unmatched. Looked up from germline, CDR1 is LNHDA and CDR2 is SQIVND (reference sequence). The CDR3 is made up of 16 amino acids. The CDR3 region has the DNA TGTGCCAGTAGTATCCTCGGGACAGGGGGATCCACTGAAGCTTTCTTT. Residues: CASSILGTGGSTEAFF.

The CDR3: CASSPARGLVYGYTF. In nucleotides, the CDR3 is TGTGCCAGCAGCCCAGCCAGGGGGCTGGTCTATGGCTACACCTTC. The genes are TRBV7-9 and TRBJ1-2, with 8 bases lining up with TRBD1. Germline V lookup: CDR1 SEHNR, CDR2 FQNEAQ (reference sequence). Trimming removed 5 bases from V and 4 bases from J; junction bases left unmatched: 9. The CDR3 loop spans 15 amino acids.

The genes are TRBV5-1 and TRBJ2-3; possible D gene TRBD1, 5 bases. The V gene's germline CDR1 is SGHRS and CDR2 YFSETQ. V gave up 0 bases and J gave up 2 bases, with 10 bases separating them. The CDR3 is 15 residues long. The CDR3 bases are TGCGCCAGCAGCTTGGAAGGGGCCGACACAGATACGCAGTATTTT. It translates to CASSLEGADTDTQYF.

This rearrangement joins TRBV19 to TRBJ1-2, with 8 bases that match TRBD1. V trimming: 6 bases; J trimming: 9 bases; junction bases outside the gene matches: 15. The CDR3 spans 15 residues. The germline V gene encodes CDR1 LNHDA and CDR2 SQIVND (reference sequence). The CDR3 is CASRALRDRGERYTF. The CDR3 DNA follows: TGTGCCAGTAGAGCTTTGAGAGACAGGGGAGAGCGCTACACCTTC.